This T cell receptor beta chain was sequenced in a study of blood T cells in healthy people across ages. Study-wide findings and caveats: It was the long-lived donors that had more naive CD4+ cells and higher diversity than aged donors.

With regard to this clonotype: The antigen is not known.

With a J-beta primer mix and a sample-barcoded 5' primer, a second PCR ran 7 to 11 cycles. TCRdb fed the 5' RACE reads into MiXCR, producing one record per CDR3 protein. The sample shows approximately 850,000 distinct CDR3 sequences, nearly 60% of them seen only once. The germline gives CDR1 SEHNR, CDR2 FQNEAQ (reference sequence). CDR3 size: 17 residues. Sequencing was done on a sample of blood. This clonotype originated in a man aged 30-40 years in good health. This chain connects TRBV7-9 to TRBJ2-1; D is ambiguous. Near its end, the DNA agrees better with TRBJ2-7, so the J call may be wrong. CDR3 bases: TGTGCCAGCATCGCAGGCGGCAACTCCTTTGGGTCCAATGAGCAGTACTTC. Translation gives CASIAGGNSFGSNEQYF.